A single sample is the source of the 26 T cell receptor beta chains below, sequenced in a study of T cell responses to AZD1222 COVID-19 vaccine. Produced via immunoSEQ multiplex PCR; TCRdb's table is partial and in-frame only. The data show 80,000 or so clones, over 80% seen once. The sample consisted of peripheral blood, taken on day 0 of AZD1222 vaccination. The receptor source for this set is an adult in good health.

The J gene is TRBJ2-3, the V gene TRBV7-2; D is undetermined. The CDR3 length is 13 residues. The V end was cut by 5 bases, the J end by 5 bases, with 11 bases between. Germline V CDR1 and CDR2: SGHTA, FQGNSA. CDR3 loop: CASSIDLGDTQYF. The CDR3 DNA follows: TGTGCCAGCAGCATAGATCTGGGAGATACGCAGTATTTT. The full variable domain, in which reference TRBV7-2 and TRBJ2-3 provide the parts outside the CDR3, is GAGVSQSPSNKVTEKGKDVELRCDPISGHTALYWYRQSLGQGLEFLIYFQGNSAPDKSGLPSDRFSAERTGGSVSTLTIQRTQQEDSAVYLCASSIDLGDTQYFGPGTRLTVL.

The rearrangement uses TRBV5-5 and TRBJ1-1; no firm D call. In germline, CDR1 is SGHKS, CDR2 YYEKEE (reference sequence). The CDR3 contains 12 residues. Trimming stripped 2 bases from V and 4 bases from J, with 6 bases between. CDR3 nucleotides: TGTGCCAGCAGCTTTATCGGCACTGAAGCTTTCTTT. Encoded protein: CASSFIGTEAFF.

This clone was seen a single time. This chain uses TRBV9 with TRBJ1-1, with a weak D call TRBD1 (5 bases). Germline-derived CDR1 and CDR2 are SGDLS and YYNGEE. V was cut by 3 bases and J by 2 bases, with 8 bases left in between. This CDR3 is built from 13 residues. In DNA, the CDR3 is TGTGCCAGCAGCGGGGACCTAAACACTGAAGCTTTCTTT. Translation: CASSGDLNTEAFF.

The CDR3 coding sequence is TGCGCCAGCAGTGGGACAGGGTCAGAAGGGGAGCAGTTCTTC. Translation: CASSGTGSEGEQFF. The chain employs TRBV5-1 and TRBJ2-1; 9 nucleotides match TRBD1. J was trimmed by 10 bases and V by 5 bases; bases with no gene match: 10. The CDR3 is 14 amino acids. Germline CDR1 SGHRS, CDR2 YFSETQ.

The V gene is TRBV7-6, the J gene TRBJ1-3; TRBD1 matches 10 bases. The ends lost 5 bases at V and 0 bases at J; junction bases unmatched: 4. The CDR3 runs to 16 residues. CDR1 SGHVS and CDR2 FNYEAQ come from the germline V gene. CDR3 protein: CASSIGTGASGNTIYF. The CDR3 DNA follows: TGTGCCAGCAGCATCGGGACAGGGGCCTCTGGAAACACCATATATTTT.

The V call is TRBV5-4, the J call TRBJ2-3; D is possibly TRBD1 or TRBD2 (6 bases each). V lost 5 bases and J lost 4, with 17 bases in between. The germline CDR1 and CDR2 sequences are SGHNT and YYREEE (reference sequence). The CDR3 is made up of 15 amino acids. The CDR3 protein is CASSLDLGGPDTQYF. DNA of the CDR3: TGTGCCAGCAGTCTGGACTTGGGGGGCCCAGATACGCAGTATTTT.

The DNA of the CDR3 is TGTGCCAGCAGTTACTTAGGGACAGGGGATCGACCCCAGCATTTT. Its translation: CASSYLGTGDRPQHF. This rearrangement joins TRBV6-6 to TRBJ1-5, with 10 bases identical to TRBD1. The J segment lost 10 bases and the V segment lost 1 base, leaving 7 bases of the junction unmatched. Germline-derived CDR1 and CDR2 are MNHNY and SVGAGI (reference sequence). This CDR3 spans 15 amino acids.

There are a few counts of this clone. V is TRBV21-1 and J is TRBJ1-6; the table's D call of TRBD1 was not tested on the DNA. TRBV21-1 is tagged as a pseudogene. The CDR3 contains 18 residues. The CDR3 DNA reads TGTGCCAGCAGCAAATCAGGGGTAGGCTCCCACTATAATTCACCCCTCCACTTT. Its protein product is CASSKSGVGSHYNSPLHF.

V and J are TRBV7-9 and TRBJ2-1; D possibly uses TRBD1 or TRBD2 (5 bases each). The V and J ends lost 5 bases and 1 base respectively, with 12 bases between them. This CDR3 contains 15 residues. Germline V gene lookup returns CDR1 SEHNR and CDR2 FQNEAQ (reference sequence). The CDR3 sequence is CASSPKGRSYNEQFF. For the CDR3, the DNA is TGTGCCAGCAGCCCGAAGGGGAGATCCTACAATGAGCAGTTCTTC.

This clone came up a few times. V usage is TRBV19 and J usage is TRBJ1-1, with D maybe TRBD1 (6 bases). The CDR3 runs to 14 residues. Germline-derived CDR1 and CDR2 are LNHDA and SQIVND (reference sequence). V was pared by 3 bases and J by 3 bases, with 11 bases between. The CDR3, as DNA: TGTGCCAGTAGTATGACTGGGGGGCACACTGAAGCTTTCTTT. Its translation: CASSMTGGHTEAFF. The full variable domain, with the rest looked up from reference TRBV19 and TRBJ1-1, is DGGITQSPKYLFRKEGQNVTLSCEQNLNHDAMYWYRQDPGQGLRLIYYSQIVNDFQKGDIAEGYSVSREKKESFPLTVTSAQKNPTAFYLCASSMTGGHTEAFFGQGTRLTVV.

The chain links TRBV6-6 to TRBJ1-2, with 7 bases fitting TRBD1. V lost 8 bases and J lost 3; bases outside the gene matches: 6. From germline, CDR1 is MNHNY and CDR2 SVGAGI (reference sequence). The CDR3 contains 13 residues. The CDR3, as DNA: TGTGCCAGCCGGGACAGCGAATACTATGGCTACACCTTC. As protein: CASRDSEYYGYTF.

The chain links TRBV7-9 to TRBJ1-2, with 7 bases lining up with TRBD1. Germline loops: CDR1 SEHNR, CDR2 FQNEAQ (reference sequence). This CDR3 is 14 amino acids long. J gave up 6 bases and V 4 bases, and 8 bases lay outside the gene matches. The CDR3 here is CASSSNQGEDGYTF. The CDR3 DNA follows: TGTGCCAGCAGCTCAAACCAGGGGGAGGATGGCTACACCTTC.

This clone was counted a few times. This specimen includes other DNA sequences encoding the same CDR3. The rearrangement joins TRBV5-6 to TRBJ1-4, with a tentative D call TRBD1 (5 bases). Per the germline V gene, CDR1 is SGHDT and CDR2 is YYEEEE. Trimming took 4 bases from V and 8 from J, leaving 15 bases between them. The CDR3 is made up of 14 amino acids. The CDR3 here is CASSPQGLGEKLFF. DNA of the CDR3: TGTGCCAGCAGCCCGCAGGGCCTGGGGGAAAAACTGTTTTTT.

The V and J genes are TRBV14 and TRBJ2-7, with D perhaps TRBD1 (6 bases). Germline CDR1 SGHDN, CDR2 FVKESK. The germline V and J ends were trimmed by 3 bases and 6 bases, with 12 bases remaining between them. The CDR3 extends over 13 amino acids. The CDR3 DNA sequence: TGTGCCAGCAGCCAGACACAGGGTGGCGAGCAGTACTTC. Its protein is CASSQTQGGEQYF.

The rearrangement joins TRBV5-8 to TRBJ1-4; 12 bases agree with TRBD1. The germline gives CDR1 SGHTS, CDR2 YDEGEE. Germline trimming cut 0 bases from V and 6 bases from J; bases unmatched to any gene: 6. The length of the CDR3 is 17 residues. CDR3 loop: CASSLEGQGAQDEKLFF. The CDR3 nucleotides are TGTGCCAGCAGCTTGGAGGGACAGGGGGCGCAGGATGAAAAACTGTTTTTT.

The gene calls are TRBV5-4 and TRBJ1-2, with D possibly matching TRBD1 (5 bases). Germline CDR1 is SGHNT and CDR2 is YYREEE (reference sequence). The ends were cut back, 4 bases at V and 4 bases at J, with 17 bases in the middle. The CDR3 is 15 amino acids. CDR3 residues: CASSVGVNSIYGYTF. CDR3 sequence (DNA): TGTGCCAGCAGCGTGGGGGTAAACTCGATCTATGGCTACACCTTC. Filled out from reference TRBV5-4 and TRBJ1-2, the complete variable domain reads ETGVTQSPTHLIKTRGQQVTLRCSSQSGHNTVSWYQQALGQGPQFIFQYYREEENGRGNFPPRFSGLQFPNYSSELNVNALELDDSALYLCASSVGVNSIYGYTFGSGTRLTVV.

The V gene is TRBV4-3, the J gene TRBJ1-4; D uncertain. The V and J ends lost 0 bases and 1 base respectively, with 9 bases between them. Germline CDR1 is LGHNA and CDR2 is YSLEER. The CDR3 length is 16 residues. This CDR3 reads CASSQEVWLTNEKLFF. In nucleotides, the CDR3 is TGCGCCAGCAGCCAAGAAGTTTGGTTAACTAATGAAAAACTGTTTTTT.

This clone was seen once. The J gene is TRBJ2-3, the V gene TRBV21-1. TRBV21-1 corresponds to a pseudogene. The CDR3 length is 16 residues. The CDR3 here is CASSKVPYWGTDTQYF. Here the CDR3 DNA reads TGTGCCAGCAGCAAAGTCCCTTATTGGGGCACAGATACGCAGTATTTT.

The CDR3 DNA follows: TGTGCCAGCAGTTACTCGACCGGGGGCACCTACGAGCAGTACTTC. Translating gives CASSYSTGGTYEQYF. The chain joins TRBV6-5 to TRBJ2-7; the D gene could be TRBD1 or TRBD2 (6 bases each). This CDR3 has 15 residues. In germline, CDR1 is MNHEY, CDR2 SVGAGI. V lost 0 bases to trimming and J lost 2 bases, with 11 bases between them.

The chain recombines TRBV19 with TRBJ2-7; 9 bases line up with TRBD1. Per germline, CDR1 LNHDA and CDR2 SQIVND (reference sequence). The J segment lost 3 bases and the V segment lost 1 base, leaving 10 bases of the junction unmatched. The CDR3 loop spans 17 amino acids. The chain's CDR3 is CASSIGDRESVIYEQYF. DNA of the CDR3: TGTGCCAGTAGTATAGGGGACAGGGAATCCGTAATCTACGAGCAGTACTTC. Together with reference TRBV19 and TRBJ2-7, the CDR3 gives the full variable domain: DGGITQSPKYLFRKEGQNVTLSCEQNLNHDAMYWYRQDPGQGLRLIYYSQIVNDFQKGDIAEGYSVSREKKESFPLTVTSAQKNPTAFYLCASSIGDRESVIYEQYFGPGTRLTVT.

The gene calls are TRBV18 and TRBJ1-1, with D hard to call. Trimming stripped 5 bases from V and 2 bases from J, with 15 bases between. CDR1 and CDR2 (germline): KGHSH, LQKENI. CDR3 length equals 15 residues. The CDR3 loop is CASSASPVTNTEAFF. The CDR3 DNA sequence: TGTGCCAGCTCAGCCAGCCCGGTTACCAACACTGAAGCTTTCTTT.

Only a few counts were recorded for this clone. The CDR3 DNA is TGTGCCAGCAGCTTGCGGGGGCGTCAGCCCCAGCATTTT. Its translation: CASSLRGRQPQHF. This rearrangement joins TRBV5-8 to TRBJ1-5, with TRBD1 as a possible D gene (6 bases). Germline V CDR1 and CDR2: SGHTS, YDEGEE. This CDR3 contains 13 residues. Trimming stripped 1 base from V and 6 bases from J, with 8 bases between. The variable domain in full, completed from reference TRBV5-8 and TRBJ1-5, reads EAGVTQSPTHLIKTRGQQATLRCSPISGHTSVYWYQQALGLGLQFLLWYDEGEERNRGNFPPRFSGRQFPNYSSELNVNALELEDSALYLCASSLRGRQPQHFGDGTRLSIL.

This clone was detected only a few times. V gene TRBV9 combines with J gene TRBJ2-7; no definite D call. Between the trimmed V and J ends, which lost 2 bases and 0 bases, there was a span of 9 bases. Germline loops: CDR1 SGDLS, CDR2 YYNGEE. CDR3 length equals 14 residues. CDR3 DNA: TGTGCCAGCAGCGTGAACCCCACCTCCTACGAGCAGTACTTC. Its protein product is CASSVNPTSYEQYF.

This chain connects TRBV6-5 to TRBJ2-1, with D perhaps being TRBD1 or TRBD2 (6 bases each). Germline CDR1 is MNHEY and CDR2 is SVGAGI. The CDR3 totals 15 residues. V lost 1 base, J lost 7 bases, and 14 bases lay in between. CDR3 DNA sequence: TGTGCCAGCAGTTACTGGGGGGACACCTTAAATGAGCAGTTCTTC. Its protein product is CASSYWGDTLNEQFF.

This clone was seen more than once but under ten times. This chain connects TRBV5-8 to TRBJ1-2; 8 bases align to TRBD1. V lost 5 bases and J lost 8; bases outside the gene matches: 8. The CDR3 consists of 13 residues. In germline, CDR1 is SGHTS, CDR2 YDEGEE. CDR3 nucleotide sequence: TGTGCCAGCAGATTTAGGACAGGGAAAGGCTACACCTTC. It specifies CASRFRTGKGYTF. Using reference TRBV5-8 and TRBJ1-2 for the parts outside the CDR3, the full variable domain is EAGVTQSPTHLIKTRGQQATLRCSPISGHTSVYWYQQALGLGLQFLLWYDEGEERNRGNFPPRFSGRQFPNYSSELNVNALELEDSALYLCASRFRTGKGYTFGSGTRLTVV.

The chain links TRBV10-3 to TRBJ1-1; D not resolved. Trimming stripped 5 bases from V and 8 bases from J, with 21 bases between. This CDR3 has 15 amino acids. CDR1 is ENHRY, CDR2 SYGVKD, per germline. Here the CDR3 reads CAISMDEVTGGEAFF. The CDR3 DNA follows: TGTGCCATCAGTATGGACGAGGTGACCGGTGGGGAAGCTTTCTTT.